A single sample gave rise to the 31 T cell receptor beta chains below, sequenced in a study of CD8+CD57+ T cells in acquired aplastic anemia. Genomic DNA templated the TCR beta VDJ and CDR3 profiling. TCRdb processed the reads anew with MiXCR; each CDR3 protein has one entry. Of about 160,000 distinct CDR3 sequences listed, roughly 45% are singletons. The sample comprised sorted CD4+, CD8+, or CD8+CD57+ T cells (not recorded which) from PBMCs. Source of these receptors: a human donor in good health.

This rearrangement joins TRBV24-1 to TRBJ2-3; TRBD1 matches 10 bases. There are 16 residues in the CDR3. The J segment lost 0 bases and the V segment lost 4 bases, leaving 3 bases of the junction unmatched. Per the germline V gene, CDR1 is KGHDR and CDR2 is SFDVKD. The CDR3 DNA reads as TGTGCCACCAGTGACCGACAGGGGGCTAGCACAGATACGCAGTATTTT. This gives the protein CATSDRQGASTDTQYF.

CDR3 coding DNA: TGTGCCAGCAGCGTAGCGGGGGGGGAAGCGGGAGGTCACACCGGGGAGCTGTTTTTT. Protein sequence: CASSVAGGEAGGHTGELFF. The chain employs TRBV9 and TRBJ2-2; 9 positions agree with TRBD2. This CDR3 region has 19 residues. Trimming at V came to 0 bases and at J to 3 bases, leaving 12 bases not matched to a gene. Per germline, CDR1 SGDLS and CDR2 YYNGEE.

The chain has TRBV29-1 and TRBJ1-1; the D gene is possibly TRBD1 (6 bases). CDR1 and CDR2 (germline): SQVTM, ANQGSEA. V lost 6 bases and J lost 10, with 15 bases in between. The CDR3 contains 11 residues. CDR3 protein: CSVVGGARAFF. In nucleotides, the CDR3 is TGCAGCGTCGTCGGGGGGGCTAGAGCTTTCTTT.

This clonotype was picked up a small number of times. The chain links TRBV5-1 to TRBJ2-4; 8 nucleotides align to TRBD1. The CDR3 runs 15 residues. The trim removed 8 bases at V and 1 base at J, leaving 8 bases unmatched. In germline, CDR1 is SGHRS, CDR2 YFSETQ. CDR3 nucleotide sequence: TGCGCCAGACACAAGACAGGGGCCGCCAAAAACATTCAGTACTTC. Translated: CARHKTGAAKNIQYF.

This clonotype was counted at least ten times. The V and J genes are TRBV9 and TRBJ1-4, with D perhaps TRBD1 (5 bases). Germline V CDR1 and CDR2: SGDLS, YYNGEE. V lost 0 bases and J lost 8, with 14 bases in between. The CDR3 spans 15 residues. CDR3 loop: CASSVGRGQMEKLFF. The CDR3 DNA is TGTGCCAGCAGCGTAGGTAGGGGCCAAATGGAAAAACTGTTTTTT.

This clonotype has at least ten counts. The CDR3 nucleotides read TGTGCCAGCAGTGTCAGGGGAATGAATGAGCAGTTCTTC. It translates to CASSVRGMNEQFF. J is TRBJ2-1 and V is TRBV6-1, with D tentatively TRBD1 (6 bases). The CDR3 totals 13 residues. Germline CDR1 is MNHNS and CDR2 is SASEGT. Trimming took off 4 bases at V and 7 bases at J, with 11 bases between the two ends.

The rearrangement links TRBV15 to TRBJ2-2; D is possibly TRBD2 (5 bases). CDR3 length: 16 amino acids. The germline gives CDR1 LNHNV, CDR2 YYDKDF (reference sequence). Trimming took 0 bases from V and 3 from J, leaving 11 bases between them. Here the CDR3 DNA reads TGTGCCACCAGCAGAGATCGGGGAAGCTACACCGGGGAGCTGTTTTTT. Residues: CATSRDRGSYTGELFF.

The J gene is TRBJ2-1, the V gene TRBV19; D is uncertain. Germline CDR1 reads LNHDA; CDR2 reads SQIVND (reference sequence). The CDR3 length is 15 residues. V lost 2 bases to trimming and J lost 0 bases, with 8 bases between them. The CDR3 is CASSIKRSSYNEQFF. For the CDR3, the DNA is TGTGCCAGTAGTATAAAGCGTAGCTCCTACAATGAGCAGTTCTTC.

The J gene is TRBJ1-2, the V gene TRBV2; no clear D. The length of the CDR3 is 14 residues. The germline CDR1 and CDR2 sequences are SNHLY and FYNNEI. Trimming stripped 7 bases from V and 2 bases from J, with 14 bases between. In DNA, the CDR3 is TGTGCCAGCACTAACGGTCCAGCCAACTATGGCTACACCTTC. Its translation is CASTNGPANYGYTF. The entire variable domain, with the rest obtained from reference TRBV2 and TRBJ1-2, is as follows: EPEVTQTPSHQVTQMGQEVILRCVPISNHLYFYWYRQILGQKVEFLVSFYNNEISEKSEIFDDQFSVERPDGSNFTLKIRSTKLEDSAMYFCASTNGPANYGYTFGSGTRLTVV.

This rearrangement joins TRBV10-1 to TRBJ1-6, with D perhaps matching TRBD1 (5 bases). Germline V lookup: CDR1 WNHNN, CDR2 SYGVQD (reference sequence). Trimming took off 6 bases at V and 4 bases at J, with 13 bases between the two ends. The CDR3 consists of 15 residues. The CDR3 spells CASSGHLEYNSPLHF. CDR3 in DNA: TGCGCCAGCAGCGGACACTTAGAATATAATTCACCCCTCCACTTT.

This clonotype has ten or more counts. This sequence joins TRBV6-1 and TRBJ2-7; 7 bases fit TRBD1. J was trimmed by 6 bases and V by 6 bases; bases with no gene match: 14. Germline assignment: CDR1 MNHNS and CDR2 SASEGT. This CDR3 has 15 residues. CDR3 DNA sequence: TGTGCCAGCAGGTCCGGGACAGACCCCATCGGCGAGCAGTACTTC. This translates into CASRSGTDPIGEQYF.

The sample holds many counts of this clonotype. The V gene is TRBV6-6, the J gene TRBJ2-5, with D perhaps being TRBD1 or TRBD2 (6 bases each). Trimming pared 9 bases from V and 5 bases from J, leaving 16 bases between. Germline CDR1 and CDR2: MNHNY and SVGAGI (reference sequence). This CDR3 comprises 13 residues. In DNA form, the CDR3 reads TGTGCCAGTCAGACGGGGGCGCGGGAGACCCAGTACTTC. Amino acid sequence: CASQTGARETQYF.

This clonotype was counted many times. V and J are TRBV19 and TRBJ2-7, with TRBD1 matching 10 bases. V dropped 6 bases and J dropped 3; count of bases not matched to a gene: 11. Germline V lookup: CDR1 LNHDA, CDR2 SQIVND (reference sequence). CDR3 length: 16 amino acids. CDR3 nucleotide sequence: TGTGCCAGTAGAACGGCCGGAGGACAGGGGGTCTACGAGCAGTACTTC. Translation: CASRTAGGQGVYEQYF.

The chain couples TRBV12-3 or TRBV12-4 to TRBJ2-6; 12 bases agree with TRBD2. CDR3 size: 21 residues. V dropped 3 bases and J dropped 0; count of bases not matched to a gene: 12. In DNA, the CDR3 is TGTGCCAGCAGTTTTCCCCTAGCGGGGGGGCCGGTGCACTCTGGGGCCAACGTCCTGACTTTC. Protein sequence: CASSFPLAGGPVHSGANVLTF.

Note on this clonotype: The germline gene is not matched at one end of the junction; a read error may be the cause. The V gene is TRBV11-1, the J gene TRBJ2-5; 13 nucleotides align to TRBD2. The length of the CDR3 is 19 residues. Germline CDR1 SGHAT, CDR2 FQDESV (reference sequence). The CDR3 coding sequence is TGCGCCAGCAGCACTCCTCCGGGACTAGCGGGGAGAGCCCAAGGGACCCAGTACTTC. Residues: CASSTPPGLAGRAQGTQYF.

The CDR3 DNA is TGTGCCAGCAGCTTGGCGGTGGTGGGCACTGAAGCTTTCTTT. Translation: CASSLAVVGTEAFF. The chain is built from TRBV5-6 and TRBJ1-1; unclear D gene. The CDR3 length is 14 residues. Per the germline V gene, CDR1 is SGHDT and CDR2 is YYEEEE. Trimming cost V 0 bases and J 4 bases, with 10 bases left between them.

The J gene is TRBJ1-1, the V gene TRBV2; unclear D gene. Trimming took off 6 bases at V and 1 base at J, with 12 bases between the two ends. The CDR3 has 14 amino acids. Looked up from germline, CDR1 is SNHLY and CDR2 is FYNNEI. The CDR3 DNA follows: TGTGCCAGCAGGGACCTTGACCCGAACACTGAAGCTTTCTTT. Translating gives CASRDLDPNTEAFF. The full variable domain, in which reference TRBV2 and TRBJ1-1 provide the parts outside the CDR3, is EPEVTQTPSHQVTQMGQEVILRCVPISNHLYFYWYRQILGQKVEFLVSFYNNEISEKSEIFDDQFSVERPDGSNFTLKIRSTKLEDSAMYFCASRDLDPNTEAFFGQGTRLTVV.

The CDR3, as DNA: TGCAGTGCGCCGGGACTAGCGACCTACGAGCAGTACTTC. It encodes CSAPGLATYEQYF. The rearrangement uses TRBV20-1 and TRBJ2-7; TRBD2 aligns across 10 bases. CDR1 is DFQATT and CDR2 is SNEGSKA in the germline V gene (reference sequence). The CDR3 covers 13 residues. V lost 6 bases and J lost 2; bases outside the gene matches: 4.

Many counts were recorded for this clonotype. The rearrangement links TRBV5-1 to TRBJ2-1; TRBD2 is a possible D gene (5 bases). The germline V gene has CDR1 SGHRS and CDR2 YFSETQ. The CDR3 extends over 15 amino acids. V was cut by 1 base and J by 5 bases, with 13 bases left in between. Here the CDR3 reads CASSLPLAHDNEQFF. CDR3 nucleotides: TGCGCCAGCAGCTTGCCGCTAGCACATGACAATGAGCAGTTCTTC.

At least ten counts were recorded for this clonotype. This chain links TRBV7-7 with TRBJ2-2, with 12 bases identical to TRBD2. Germline CDR1 and CDR2: SSHAT and FNYEAQ (reference sequence). Unmatched junction bases numbered 3, after V lost 5 bases and J lost 2 bases. CDR3 length: 16 residues. CDR3 sequence (DNA): TGTGCCAGCAGCGCGGGACTAGCGGGTAACACCGGGGAGCTGTTTTTT. Protein sequence: CASSAGLAGNTGELFF.

The rearrangement links TRBV7-3 to TRBJ1-3; D remains unclear. Germline-derived CDR1 and CDR2 are SGHTA and FQGTGA. The CDR3 sequence is 15 residues long. Trimming took 4 bases from V and 6 from J, leaving 16 bases between them. CDR3 DNA sequence: TGTGCCAGCAGCTGGCCCGACACGGACGCAAACACCATATATTTT. Protein sequence: CASSWPDTDANTIYF.

The chain has TRBV2 and TRBJ2-2, with D perhaps matching TRBD2 (5 bases). This CDR3 contains 14 residues. Trimming took 7 bases from V and 4 from J, leaving 13 bases between them. Germline V gene sequence: CDR1 SNHLY, CDR2 FYNNEI. CDR3 nucleotides: TGTGCCAGCACTTGGATAGGAGGCACCGGGGAGCTGTTTTTT. Its protein is CASTWIGGTGELFF. Full variable domain (remainder filled in from reference TRBV2 and TRBJ2-2): EPEVTQTPSHQVTQMGQEVILRCVPISNHLYFYWYRQILGQKVEFLVSFYNNEISEKSEIFDDQFSVERPDGSNFTLKIRSTKLEDSAMYFCASTWIGGTGELFFGEGSRLTVL.

The genes are TRBV6-5 and TRBJ2-1; D might be TRBD1 (6 bases). The CDR3 sequence is 15 residues long. Germline V gene sequence: CDR1 MNHEY, CDR2 SVGAGI. Trimming removed 0 bases from V and 8 bases from J, with 14 bases in between. The CDR3 coding sequence is TGTGCCAGCAGTTACTCAGTTACAGGGATGGATGAGCAGTTCTTC. It yields the protein CASSYSVTGMDEQFF.

The chain has TRBV20-1 and TRBJ2-7; the D is unclear. V dropped 1 base and J dropped 1 base, with 11 bases sitting between them. Germline CDR1 and CDR2: DFQATT and SNEGSKA (reference sequence). The CDR3 length is 14 residues. CDR3 in amino acids: CSARVPDGSYEQYF. In DNA form, the CDR3 reads TGCAGTGCTAGAGTCCCGGACGGATCCTACGAGCAGTACTTC.

This clonotype was observed many times. This chain links TRBV9 with TRBJ2-7; the match to TRBD2 covers 8 bases. The germline V gene encodes CDR1 SGDLS and CDR2 YYNGEE. The CDR3 sequence is 14 residues long. J was trimmed by 5 bases and V by 4 bases; bases with no gene match: 8. CDR3 sequence reads: CASSSMGLGNEQYF. Written as DNA, the CDR3 is TGTGCCAGCAGCTCAATGGGACTAGGCAACGAGCAGTACTTC.

In this sample, this clonotype turned up many times. V is TRBV2 and J is TRBJ2-2; the D is unclear. This CDR3 is built from 14 residues. V dropped 2 bases and J dropped 5 bases, with 9 bases sitting between them. Germline V gives CDR1 SNHLY, CDR2 FYNNEI. CDR3 nucleotide sequence: TGTGCCAGCAGTGAATTGGGAACAACCGGGGAGCTGTTTTTT. This gives the protein CASSELGTTGELFF. Full variable domain (rest looked up from reference TRBV2 and TRBJ2-2): EPEVTQTPSHQVTQMGQEVILRCVPISNHLYFYWYRQILGQKVEFLVSFYNNEISEKSEIFDDQFSVERPDGSNFTLKIRSTKLEDSAMYFCASSELGTTGELFFGEGSRLTVL.

This clonotype was observed a few times. The CDR3 here is CASSEGQGAQPQHF. In DNA, the CDR3 is TGCGCCAGCAGTGAGGGACAGGGGGCTCAGCCCCAGCATTTT. J is TRBJ1-5 and V is TRBV10-1; 11 bases fit TRBD1. CDR1 and CDR2 (germline): WNHNN, SYGVQD (reference sequence). V was clipped by 2 bases and J by 6 bases; unmatched bases: 0. The CDR3 contains 14 residues.

In the case of this clonotype: The junction departs from germline at one end; a sequencing error may be responsible. J is TRBJ2-7 and V is TRBV7-7, with D hard to call. The CDR3 totals 13 residues. Germline V gene lookup returns CDR1 SSHAT and CDR2 FNYEAQ (reference sequence). CDR3 protein: CASSLNLHDEQYF. Written as DNA, the CDR3 is TGTGCTAGCAGCTTAAACCTCCATGACGAGCAGTACTTC.

This clonotype occurred many times. This sequence joins TRBV6-1 and TRBJ2-5, with 7 nucleotides matching TRBD2. The ends lost 4 bases at V and 2 bases at J; junction bases unmatched: 7. Germline assignment: CDR1 MNHNS and CDR2 SASEGT. The CDR3 sequence is 15 residues long. The CDR3 loop reads CASSAEPGLQETQYF. The CDR3 nucleotides read TGTGCCAGCAGTGCAGAGCCGGGACTACAAGAGACCCAGTACTTC.

Ten or more counts support this clonotype. The chain links TRBV29-1 to TRBJ2-3, with a weak D call TRBD1 (6 bases). Trimming took off 4 bases at V and 5 bases at J, with 13 bases between the two ends. The CDR3 covers 13 residues. The germline CDR1 and CDR2 sequences are SQVTM and ANQGSEA. The CDR3 reads CSVVRGVGDTQYF. The CDR3 nucleotides are TGCAGCGTTGTCAGGGGAGTAGGAGATACGCAGTATTTT.

This clonotype was seen many times. The rearrangement links TRBV7-3 to TRBJ1-5; no clear D. CDR1 is SGHTA, CDR2 FQGTGA, per germline. This CDR3 spans 13 amino acids. The ends were cut back, 3 bases at V and 1 base at J, with 4 bases in the middle. Here the CDR3 DNA reads TGTGCCAGCAGCTTCGACAGCAATCAGCCCCAGCATTTT. Its protein product is CASSFDSNQPQHF.